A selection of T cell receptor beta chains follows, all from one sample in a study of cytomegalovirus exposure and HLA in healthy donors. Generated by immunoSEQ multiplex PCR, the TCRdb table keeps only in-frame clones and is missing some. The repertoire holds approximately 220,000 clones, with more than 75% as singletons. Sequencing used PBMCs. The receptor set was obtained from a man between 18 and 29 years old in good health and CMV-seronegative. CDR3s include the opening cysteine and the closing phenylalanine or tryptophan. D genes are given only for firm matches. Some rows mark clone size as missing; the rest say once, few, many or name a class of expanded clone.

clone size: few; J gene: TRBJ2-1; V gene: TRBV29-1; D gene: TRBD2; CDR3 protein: CSASGGGYNEQFF; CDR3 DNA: TGCAGCGCTAGCGGGGGAGGTTACAATGAGCAGTTCTTC
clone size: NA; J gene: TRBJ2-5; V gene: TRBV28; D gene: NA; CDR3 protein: CASRTGIQETQYF; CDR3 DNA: TGTGCCAGCAGGACAGGTATACAAGAGACCCAGTACTTC
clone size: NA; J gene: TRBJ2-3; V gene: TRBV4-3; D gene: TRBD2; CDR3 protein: CASSHYIPGLAVITSTDTQYF; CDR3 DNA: TGCGCCAGCAGCCACTACATCCCGGGGCTAGCGGTGATCACTAGCACAGATACGCAGTATTTT
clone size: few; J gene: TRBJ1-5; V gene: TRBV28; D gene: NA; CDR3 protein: CASRPNRVGQPQHF; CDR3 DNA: TGTGCCAGCAGGCCCAACAGGGTAGGTCAGCCCCAGCATTTT
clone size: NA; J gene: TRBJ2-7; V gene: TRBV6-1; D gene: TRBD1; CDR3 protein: CASSLDRAYEQYF; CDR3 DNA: TGTGCCAGCAGTTTGGACAGGGCCTACGAGCAGTACTTC
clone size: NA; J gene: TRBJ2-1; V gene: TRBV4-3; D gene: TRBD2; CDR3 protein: CASSHVRAGDSYNEQFF; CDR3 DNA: TGCGCCAGCAGCCACGTTCGAGCGGGAGATTCCTACAATGAGCAGTTCTTC
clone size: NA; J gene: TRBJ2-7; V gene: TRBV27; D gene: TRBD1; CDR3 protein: CASSPLPGQGGSYEQYF; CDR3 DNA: TGTGCCAGCAGTCCGCTACCGGGACAGGGGGGTTCCTACGAGCAGTACTTC
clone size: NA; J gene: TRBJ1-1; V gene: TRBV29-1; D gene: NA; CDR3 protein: CSVESQIGAFF; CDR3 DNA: TGCAGCGTTGAAAGTCAGATCGGGGCTTTCTTT
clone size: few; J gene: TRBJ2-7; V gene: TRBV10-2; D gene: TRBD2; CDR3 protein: CASRELAGDPYEQYF; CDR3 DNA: TGCGCCAGCAGAGAACTAGCGGGAGACCCCTACGAGCAGTACTTC
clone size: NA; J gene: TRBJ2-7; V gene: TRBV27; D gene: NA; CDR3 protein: CASSHYGEQYF; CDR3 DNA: TGTGCCAGCAGCCACTATGGAGAGCAGTACTTC
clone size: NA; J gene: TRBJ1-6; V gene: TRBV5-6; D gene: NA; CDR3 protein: CASSLVQNYNSPLHF; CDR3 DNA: TGTGCCAGCAGCTTGGTCCAGAACTATAATTCACCCCTCCACTTT
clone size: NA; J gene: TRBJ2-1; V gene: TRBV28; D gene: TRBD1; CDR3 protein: CASSETGVHEQFF; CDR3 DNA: TGTGCCAGCAGTGAAACAGGGGTGCATGAGCAGTTCTTC
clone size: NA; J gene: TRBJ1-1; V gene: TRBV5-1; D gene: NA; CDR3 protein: CASRRGLGAFEAFF; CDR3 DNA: TGCGCCAGCAGACGCGGGTTGGGTGCCTTTGAAGCTTTCTTT
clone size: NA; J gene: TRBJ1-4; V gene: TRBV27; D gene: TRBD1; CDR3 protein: CASSTGQGREKLFF; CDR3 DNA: TGTGCCAGCAGTACCGGACAGGGACGTGAAAAACTGTTTTTT
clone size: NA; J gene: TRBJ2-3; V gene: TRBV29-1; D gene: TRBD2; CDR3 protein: CSVEDRNSGGADTQYF; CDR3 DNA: TGCAGCGTTGAAGATCGTAATAGCGGGGGGGCAGATACGCAGTATTTT
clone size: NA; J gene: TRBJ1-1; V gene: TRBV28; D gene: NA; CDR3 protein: CASSLGGWDTEAFF; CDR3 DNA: TGTGCCAGCAGTTTAGGAGGGTGGGACACTGAAGCTTTCTTT
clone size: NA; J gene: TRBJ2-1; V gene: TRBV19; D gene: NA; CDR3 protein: CASSMALSAEQFF; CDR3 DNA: TGTGCCAGTAGTATGGCCCTGAGCGCGGAGCAGTTCTTC
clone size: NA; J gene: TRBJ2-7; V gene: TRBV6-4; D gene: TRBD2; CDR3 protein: CASSARIAGLSSYEQYF; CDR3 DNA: TGTGCCAGCAGTGCGCGTATAGCGGGCCTTAGCTCCTACGAGCAGTACTTC
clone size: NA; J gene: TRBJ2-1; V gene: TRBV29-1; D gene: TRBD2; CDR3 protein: CSARLAGGPYNEQFF; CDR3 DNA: TGCAGCGCCCGCTTAGCGGGAGGCCCCTACAATGAGCAGTTCTTC
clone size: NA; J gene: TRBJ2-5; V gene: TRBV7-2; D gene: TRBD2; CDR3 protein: CASSSILAKQETQYF; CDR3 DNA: TGTGCCAGCAGCTCAATACTAGCGAAACAAGAGACCCAGTACTTC
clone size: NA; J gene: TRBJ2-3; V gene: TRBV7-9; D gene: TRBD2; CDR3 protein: CASSFPLAGGPGQYF; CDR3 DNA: TGTGCCAGCAGCTTTCCACTTGCGGGGGGGCCAGGGCAGTATTTT
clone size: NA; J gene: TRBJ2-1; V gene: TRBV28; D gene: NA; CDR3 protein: CASSFLWQGGDEQFF; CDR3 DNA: TGTGCCAGCAGTTTTTTGTGGCAGGGTGGCGATGAGCAGTTCTTC
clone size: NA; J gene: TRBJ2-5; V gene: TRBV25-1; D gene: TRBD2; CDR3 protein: CASGTSDYLETQYF; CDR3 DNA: TGTGCCAGCGGGACTAGCGATTATCTGGAGACCCAGTACTTC
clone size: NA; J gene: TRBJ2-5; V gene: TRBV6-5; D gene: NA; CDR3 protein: CASSYMAGTLQETQYF; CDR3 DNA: TGTGCCAGCAGTTACATGGCAGGAACTCTCCAAGAGACCCAGTACTTC
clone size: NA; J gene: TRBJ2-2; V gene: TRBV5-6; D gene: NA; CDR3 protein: CASSLNILADGELFF; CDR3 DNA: TGTGCCAGCAGCTTGAATATCCTAGCTGACGGGGAGCTGTTTTTT
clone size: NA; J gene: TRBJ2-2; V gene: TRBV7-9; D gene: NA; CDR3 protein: CASSLTGEIGELFF; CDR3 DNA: TGTGCCAGCAGCCTGACGGGTGAAATAGGGGAGCTGTTTTTT
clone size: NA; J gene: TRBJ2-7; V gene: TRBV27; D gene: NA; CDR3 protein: CASSLSIRNYEQYF; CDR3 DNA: TGTGCCAGCAGTTTATCGATCAGGAACTACGAGCAGTACTTC
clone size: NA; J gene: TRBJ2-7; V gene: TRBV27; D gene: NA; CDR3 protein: CASRRTGFSYEQYF; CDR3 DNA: TGTGCCAGCAGGAGAACAGGGTTCTCCTACGAGCAGTACTTC
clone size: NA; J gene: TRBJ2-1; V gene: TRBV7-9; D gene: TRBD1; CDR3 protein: CASRSTGVNEQFF; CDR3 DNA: TGTGCCAGCAGATCGACAGGGGTCAATGAGCAGTTCTTC
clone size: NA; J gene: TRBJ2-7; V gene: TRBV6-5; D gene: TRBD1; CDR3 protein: CASRQGYEQYF; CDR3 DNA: TGTGCCAGCAGACAGGGGTACGAGCAGTACTTC
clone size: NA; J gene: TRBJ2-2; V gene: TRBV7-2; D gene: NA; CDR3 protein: CASSFAGPNTGELFF; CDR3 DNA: TGTGCCAGCAGCTTCGCGGGTCCTAACACCGGGGAGCTGTTTTTT
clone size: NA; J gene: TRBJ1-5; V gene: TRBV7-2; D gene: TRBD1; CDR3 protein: CASSLTAGGTQPQHF; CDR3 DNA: TGTGCCAGCAGCTTAACGGCAGGGGGCACTCAGCCCCAGCATTTT
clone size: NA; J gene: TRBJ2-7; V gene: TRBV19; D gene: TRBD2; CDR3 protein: CASSLQTSGGTLYEQYF; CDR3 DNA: TGTGCCAGTAGTCTTCAGACTAGCGGGGGGACCCTATACGAGCAGTACTTC
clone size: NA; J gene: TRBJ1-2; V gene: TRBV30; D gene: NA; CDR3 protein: CAWGRGYGYTF; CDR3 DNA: TGTGCCTGGGGACGGGGCTATGGCTACACCTTC
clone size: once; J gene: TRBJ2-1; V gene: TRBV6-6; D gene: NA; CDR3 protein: CASSYKSGGSYNEQFF; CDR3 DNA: TGTGCCAGCAGTTACAAGTCCGGGGGTTCCTACAATGAGCAGTTCTTC
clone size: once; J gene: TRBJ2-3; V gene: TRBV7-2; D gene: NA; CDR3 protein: CASSFRRITDTQYF; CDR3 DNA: TGTGCCAGCAGCTTTCGGCGGATCACAGATACGCAGTATTTT
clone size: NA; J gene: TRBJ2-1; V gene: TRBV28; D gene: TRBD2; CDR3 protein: CASIIPGGHEQFF; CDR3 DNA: TGTGCCAGCATTATCCCGGGGGGTCATGAGCAGTTCTTC
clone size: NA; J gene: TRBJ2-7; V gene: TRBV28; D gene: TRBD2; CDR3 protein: CASSLRAGGPHEQYF; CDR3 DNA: TGTGCCAGCAGTTTAAGGGCGGGAGGGCCCCACGAGCAGTACTTC
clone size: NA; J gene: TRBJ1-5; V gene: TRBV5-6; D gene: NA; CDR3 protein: CASSLGVVGADNQPQHF; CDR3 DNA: TGTGCCAGCAGCCTTGGGGTGGTGGGGGCCGACAATCAGCCCCAGCATTTT
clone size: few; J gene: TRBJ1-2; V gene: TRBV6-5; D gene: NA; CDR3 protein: CASSMTVPNYGYTF; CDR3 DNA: TGTGCCAGCAGCATGACAGTTCCTAACTATGGCTACACCTTC
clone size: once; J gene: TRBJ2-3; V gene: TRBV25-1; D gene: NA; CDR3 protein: CASSEWGKRYTDTQYF; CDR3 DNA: TGTGCCAGCAGTGAATGGGGCAAGAGATACACAGATACGCAGTATTTT
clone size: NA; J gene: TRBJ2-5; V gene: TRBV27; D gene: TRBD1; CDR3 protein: CASSPPDRGRQTQYF; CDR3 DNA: TGTGCCAGCAGCCCCCCGGACAGGGGGCGTCAGACCCAGTACTTC
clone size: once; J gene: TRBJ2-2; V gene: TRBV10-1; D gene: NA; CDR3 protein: CASRVDRNTGELFF; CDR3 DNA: TGCGCCAGTAGAGTGGACAGGAACACCGGGGAGCTGTTTTTT
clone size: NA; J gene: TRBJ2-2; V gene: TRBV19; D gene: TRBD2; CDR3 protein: CASSIGLAGGSTGELFF; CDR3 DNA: TGTGCCAGTAGTATAGGGCTAGCGGGGGGATCCACCGGGGAGCTGTTTTTT
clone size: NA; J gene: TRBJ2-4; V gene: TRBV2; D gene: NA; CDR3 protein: CASTRLVTKNIQYF; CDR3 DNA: TGTGCCAGCACTAGACTAGTGACCAAAAACATTCAGTACTTC
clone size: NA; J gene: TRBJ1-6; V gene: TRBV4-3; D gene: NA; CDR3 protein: CASSQDPGVGSPLHF; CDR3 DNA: TGCGCCAGCAGCCAAGATCCGGGGGTGGGTTCACCCCTCCACTTT
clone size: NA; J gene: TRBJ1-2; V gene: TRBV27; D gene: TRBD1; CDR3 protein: CASSRRWDRVLKGYTF; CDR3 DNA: TGTGCCAGCAGCCGAAGGTGGGACAGAGTTTTAAAGGGCTACACCTTC
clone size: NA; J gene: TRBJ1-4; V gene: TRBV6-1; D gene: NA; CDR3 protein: CASLRRVEKLFF; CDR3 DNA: TGTGCCAGCTTGCGGCGGGTTGAGAAACTGTTTTTT
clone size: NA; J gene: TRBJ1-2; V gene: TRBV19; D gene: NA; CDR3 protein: CASAQGFKNYGYTF; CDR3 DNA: TGTGCCAGTGCTCAGGGGTTTAAGAACTATGGCTACACCTTC
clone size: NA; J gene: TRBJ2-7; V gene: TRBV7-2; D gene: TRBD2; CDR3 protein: CASSYIAGDGQYF; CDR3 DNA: TGTGCCAGCAGCTATATAGCGGGAGATGGGCAGTACTTC
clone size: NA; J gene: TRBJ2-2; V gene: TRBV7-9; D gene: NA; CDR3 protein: CASSLEGVAGELFF; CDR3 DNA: TGTGCCAGCAGCTTAGAAGGGGTCGCCGGGGAGCTGTTTTTT
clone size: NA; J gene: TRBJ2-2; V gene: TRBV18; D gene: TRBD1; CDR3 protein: CASSPRQGDGELFF; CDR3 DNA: TGTGCCAGCTCACCAAGACAGGGAGACGGGGAGCTGTTTTTT
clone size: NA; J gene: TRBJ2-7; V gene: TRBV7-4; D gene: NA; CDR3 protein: CASSFHRTKTYEQYF; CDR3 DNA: TGTGCCAGCAGCTTTCACAGGACAAAAACCTACGAGCAGTACTTC
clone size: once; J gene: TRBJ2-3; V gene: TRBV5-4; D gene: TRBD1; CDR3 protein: CASSPQQGLTQYF; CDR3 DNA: TGTGCCAGCAGTCCACAACAGGGGCTTACGCAGTATTTT
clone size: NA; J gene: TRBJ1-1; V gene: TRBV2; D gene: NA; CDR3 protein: CASSGVTGSTEAFF; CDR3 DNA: TGTGCCAGCAGTGGGGTTACAGGGAGTACTGAAGCTTTCTTT